Sequencing of this T cell receptor (beta chain) was carried out in a study of cytotoxic CD8 clonotypes in ibrutinib-treated CLL. Study information: Mean values per sample were around 250,000 productive templates and 94,082 productive rearrangements.

This CDR3 region has 18 residues. From germline, CDR1 is SGHRS and CDR2 YFSETQ. V lost 1 base to trimming and J lost 1 base; unmatched junction nucleotides: 9. Study outcomes and limitations: Clonality rose at ibrutinib response, held steady in sustained remission, and fell toward baseline at progression. Public clonotypes, an uncommon group, contracted or remained stable on treatment.

A 1 in 200,000 to 1 in 1 million T cell depth was the sequencing target. Data came from immunoSEQ multiplex PCR; TCRdb stores just in-frame clones and leaves some out. The sample carries around 76,000 clones, roughly 80% recorded once. Points on this clone: Its antigen is not known.

V and J are TRBV5-1 and TRBJ2-1, with 9 bases aligning to TRBD2. The material was PBMCs, obtained after 24 months of ibrutinib treatment. This TCR was recovered from a human donor with chronic lymphocytic leukemia. The CDR3: CASSLSYSSGISYNEQFF. The DNA for the CDR3 is TGCGCCAGCAGCTTGTCGTACTCTAGCGGGATTTCCTACAATGAGCAGTTCTTC. Variable domain in full (rest from reference TRBV5-1 and TRBJ2-1): KAGVTQTPRYLIKTRGQQVTLSCSPISGHRSVSWYQQTPGQGLQFLFEYFSETQRNKGNFPGRFSGRQFSNSRSEMNVSTLELGDSALYLCASSLSYSSGISYNEQFFGPGTRLTVL.